This T cell receptor beta chain was recovered during a study of blood T cell repertoires in COVID-19. This clone was detected only a few times. Under the authors' procedure: Researchers report that nucleated cell counts were estimated from reference gene primer amplification. Some clones are missing from TCRdb's copy, which holds only in-frame ones; the method was immunoSEQ multiplex PCR. The V and J calls and clone size were taken over from that table, and D and trimming were inferred from the DNA. The sample records some 150,000 clones, more than 70% being singletons. The sequenced sample was peripheral blood. The clonotype originates from a human donor in a cohort sampled during active COVID-19.

As DNA, the CDR3 is TGTGCCAGCAGAGGGACAGGAGAGGGGCCCCAGCATTTT. This sequence encodes CASRGTGEGPQHF. V and J are TRBV28 and TRBJ1-5; 8 bases line up with TRBD1. Germline CDR1 MDHEN, CDR2 SYDVKM. This CDR3 is 13 amino acids long. Losses at the gene ends were 6 bases for V and 9 bases for J; bases not matched to a gene: 7. The whole variable domain, filled in from reference TRBV28 and TRBJ1-5, reads DVKVTQSSRYLVKRTGEKVFLECVQDMDHENMFWYRQDPGLGLRLIYFSYDVKMKEKGDIPEGYSVSREKKERFSLILESASTNQTSMYLCASRGTGEGPQHFGDGTRLSIL.